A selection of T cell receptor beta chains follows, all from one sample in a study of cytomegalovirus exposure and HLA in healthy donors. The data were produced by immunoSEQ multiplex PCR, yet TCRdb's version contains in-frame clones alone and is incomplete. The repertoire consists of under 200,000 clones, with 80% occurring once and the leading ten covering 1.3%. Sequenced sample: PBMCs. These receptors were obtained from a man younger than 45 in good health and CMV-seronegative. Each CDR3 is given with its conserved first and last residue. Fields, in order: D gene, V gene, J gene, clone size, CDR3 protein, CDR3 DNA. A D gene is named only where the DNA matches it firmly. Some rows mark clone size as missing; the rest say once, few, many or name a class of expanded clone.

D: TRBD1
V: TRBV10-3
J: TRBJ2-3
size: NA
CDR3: CAISVSGQGFSDTQYF
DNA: TGTGCCATCAGTGTATCAGGACAGGGTTTCTCAGATACGCAGTATTTT

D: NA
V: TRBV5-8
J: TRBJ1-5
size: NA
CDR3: CASSLVRTPGNQPQHF
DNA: TGTGCCAGCAGCTTGGTTAGGACCCCGGGGAATCAGCCCCAGCATTTT

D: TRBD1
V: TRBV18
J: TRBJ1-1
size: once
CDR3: CASSPQTGGWNTEAFF
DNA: TGTGCCAGCTCACCACAAACAGGGGGCTGGAACACTGAAGCTTTCTTT

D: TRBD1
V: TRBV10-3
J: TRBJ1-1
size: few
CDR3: CAISQWTGTNTEAFF
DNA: TGTGCCATCAGTCAATGGACAGGGACGAACACTGAAGCTTTCTTT

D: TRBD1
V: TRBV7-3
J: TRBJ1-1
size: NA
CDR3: CASSPVFSGRGPLNTEAFF
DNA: TGTGCCAGCAGCCCCGTGTTCTCCGGCAGGGGGCCCCTGAACACTGAAGCTTTCTTT

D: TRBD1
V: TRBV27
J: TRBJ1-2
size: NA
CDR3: CASSLLQTGENYGYTF
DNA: TGTGCCAGCAGTTTGCTCCAGACAGGGGAAAACTATGGCTACACCTTC

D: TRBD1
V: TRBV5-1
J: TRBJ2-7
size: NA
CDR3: CASSLALTGVSYEQYF
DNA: TGCGCCAGCAGCTTGGCTTTGACAGGGGTTTCCTACGAGCAGTACTTC

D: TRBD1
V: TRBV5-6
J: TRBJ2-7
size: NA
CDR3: CASSPRGTGRYEQYF
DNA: TGTGCCAGCAGCCCGAGGGGGACAGGAAGATACGAGCAGTACTTC

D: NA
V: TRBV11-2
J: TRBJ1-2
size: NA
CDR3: CASSPGGLSYGYTF
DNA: TGTGCCAGCAGCCCCGGGGGGCTCTCCTATGGCTACACCTTC

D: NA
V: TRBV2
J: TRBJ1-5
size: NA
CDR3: CASSEALRAQHF
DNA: TGTGCCAGCAGTGAAGCGCTCCGGGCCCAGCATTTT

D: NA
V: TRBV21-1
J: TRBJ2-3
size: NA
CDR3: CASSEGTGTDTQYF
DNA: TGTGCCAGCAGCGAAGGGACAGGCACAGATACGCAGTATTTT

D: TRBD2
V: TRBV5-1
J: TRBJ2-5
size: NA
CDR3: CASSTGLAGGETQYF
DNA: TGCGCCAGCAGCACGGGACTAGCGGGAGGAGAGACCCAGTACTTC

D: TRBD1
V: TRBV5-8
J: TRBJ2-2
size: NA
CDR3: CASSFGQGHTGELFF
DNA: TGTGCCAGCAGCTTCGGACAGGGCCACACCGGGGAGCTGTTTTTT

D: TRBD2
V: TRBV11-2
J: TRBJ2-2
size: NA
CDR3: CASSLRAGGKNTGELFF
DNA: TGTGCCAGCAGCTTAAGAGCGGGGGGAAAAAACACCGGGGAGCTGTTTTTT

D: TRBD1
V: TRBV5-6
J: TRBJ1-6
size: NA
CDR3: CASSLMGQGSAGSPLHF
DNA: TGTGCCAGCAGCTTGATGGGACAGGGATCGGCGGGTTCACCCCTCCACTTT

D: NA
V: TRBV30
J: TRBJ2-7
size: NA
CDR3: CAWGGREQYF
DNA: TGTGCCTGGGGGGGGAGGGAGCAGTACTTC

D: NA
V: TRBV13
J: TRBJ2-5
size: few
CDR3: CASSLGGRQGAAETQYF
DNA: TGTGCCAGCAGCTTAGGCGGGAGGCAGGGGGCTGCGGAGACCCAGTACTTC

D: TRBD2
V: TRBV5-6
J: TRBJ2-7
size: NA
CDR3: CASRRGGGTSRAYEQYF
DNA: TGTGCCAGCAGACGTGGGGGCGGGACTAGCAGGGCTTACGAGCAGTACTTC

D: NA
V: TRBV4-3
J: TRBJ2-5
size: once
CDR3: CASSPAFQETQYF
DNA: TGCGCCAGCAGCCCAGCGTTTCAAGAGACCCAGTACTTC

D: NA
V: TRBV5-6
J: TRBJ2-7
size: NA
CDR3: CASSQQGLSYEQYF
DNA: TGTGCCAGCAGCCAGCAGGGGTTAAGCTACGAGCAGTACTTC

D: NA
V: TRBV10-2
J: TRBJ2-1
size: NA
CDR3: CASARRSYNEQFF
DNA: TGCGCCAGCGCAAGGAGGTCCTACAATGAGCAGTTCTTC

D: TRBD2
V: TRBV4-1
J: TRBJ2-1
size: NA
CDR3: CASSQSASGGAVGAEQFF
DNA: TGCGCCAGCAGCCAATCCGCCAGCGGGGGGGCGGTCGGTGCTGAGCAGTTCTTC

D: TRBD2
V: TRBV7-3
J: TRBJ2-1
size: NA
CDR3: CASSSASGRIRNEQFF
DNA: TGTGCCAGCAGCTCCGCTAGCGGGAGGATTCGCAATGAGCAGTTCTTC

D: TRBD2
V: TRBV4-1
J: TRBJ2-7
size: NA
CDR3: CASSHSSGTSDPYEQYF
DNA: TGCGCCAGCAGCCACAGTTCCGGGACTAGCGATCCCTACGAGCAGTACTTC

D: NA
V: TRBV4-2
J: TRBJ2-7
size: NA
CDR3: CASSQEGLAEENYEQYF
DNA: TGTGCCAGCAGCCAAGAAGGGCTAGCCGAAGAGAACTACGAGCAGTACTTC

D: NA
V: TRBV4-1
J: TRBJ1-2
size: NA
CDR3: CASSQDQEGPYGYTF
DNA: TGCGCCAGCAGCCAAGATCAGGAGGGACCCTATGGCTACACCTTC

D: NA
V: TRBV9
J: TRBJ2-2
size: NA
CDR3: CASSYYGELFF
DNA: TGTGCCAGCAGCTACTACGGGGAGCTGTTTTTT

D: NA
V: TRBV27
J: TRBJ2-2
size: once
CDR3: CASSLQSRAGELFF
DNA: TGTGCCAGCAGTTTACAATCCAGGGCCGGGGAGCTGTTTTTT

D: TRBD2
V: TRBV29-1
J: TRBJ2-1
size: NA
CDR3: CSVSSGGQGEQFF
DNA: TGCAGCGTTTCTAGCGGGGGGCAGGGTGAGCAGTTCTTC

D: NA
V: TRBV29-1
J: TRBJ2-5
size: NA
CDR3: CSVRTNQETQYF
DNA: TGCAGCGTCCGGACTAACCAAGAGACCCAGTACTTC

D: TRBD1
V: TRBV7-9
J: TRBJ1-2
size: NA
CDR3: CASSRFPGRDRALDGYTF
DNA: TGTGCCAGCAGCCGATTCCCCGGCCGGGACAGGGCTTTGGATGGCTACACCTTC

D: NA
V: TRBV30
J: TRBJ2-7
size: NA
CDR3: CAWSHSSYEQYF
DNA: TGTGCCTGGAGTCATAGCTCCTACGAGCAGTACTTC

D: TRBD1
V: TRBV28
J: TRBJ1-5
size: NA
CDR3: CASSFPQGEGSQPQHF
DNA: TGTGCCAGCAGTTTTCCACAGGGGGAAGGTAGTCAGCCCCAGCATTTT

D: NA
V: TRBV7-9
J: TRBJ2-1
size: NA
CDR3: CSSSLGLAEQFF
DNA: TGTTCCAGCAGCTTAGGCTTAGCGGAGCAGTTCTTC

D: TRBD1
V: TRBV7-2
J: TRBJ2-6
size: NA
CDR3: CASSSGQGGANVLTF
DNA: TGTGCCAGCAGCTCCGGACAGGGCGGGGCCAACGTCCTGACTTTC

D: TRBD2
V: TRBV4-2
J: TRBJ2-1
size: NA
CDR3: CASSQGEGRYNEQFF
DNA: TGTGCCAGCAGCCAGGGGGAGGGCAGGTACAATGAGCAGTTCTTC

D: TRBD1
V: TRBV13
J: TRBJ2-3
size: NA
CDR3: CASSYRQGIGTDTQYF
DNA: TGTGCCAGCAGCTACCGACAGGGGATTGGCACAGATACGCAGTATTTT

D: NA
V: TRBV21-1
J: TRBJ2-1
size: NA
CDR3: CASNGLAGGVGEQFF
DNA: TGTGCCAGCAACGGACTAGCGGGAGGGGTCGGTGAGCAGTTCTTC

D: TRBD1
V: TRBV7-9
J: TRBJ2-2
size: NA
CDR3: CASSGQGAPTGELFF
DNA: TGTGCCAGCAGCGGACAGGGGGCGCCCACCGGGGAGCTGTTTTTT

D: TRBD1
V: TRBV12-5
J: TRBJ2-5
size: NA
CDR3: CASGQGAAGGVKETQYF
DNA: TGTGCTAGTGGTCAGGGGGCTGCAGGGGGCGTAAAGGAGACCCAGTACTTC